These 8 T cell receptor beta chains were all obtained from the same sample, sequenced in a study of blood T cell repertoires in COVID-19 (dated by TCRdb to the early 2020s). Library preparation used the immunoSEQ multiplex PCR assay. TCRdb retrieved this table from immuneACCESS and kept in-frame rearrangements only. Not all clones are present; in checked studies, unresolved V genes account for under half, and no reason is known for the remainder. Across this sample there are more than 200,000 clones, with roughly 86% seen only once. The ten largest clones capture roughly 4.9% of the sample. Sequences were obtained from peripheral blood. The receptors shown here come from a woman aged 60-75 years with COVID-19, enrolled during active disease.

The rearrangement uses TRBV27 and TRBJ2-7; 9 positions agree with TRBD2. Germline values: CDR1 MNHEY, CDR2 SMNVEV (reference sequence). V gave up 2 bases and J gave up 2 bases; unmatched junction bases: 7. The CDR3 has 16 residues. The CDR3 DNA is TGTGCCAGCAGTTTAATAGCGGGAGTTGGCCCCTACGAGCAGTACTTC. Its translation: CASSLIAGVGPYEQYF.

V usage is TRBV15 and J usage is TRBJ1-1, with D possibly being TRBD1 (6 bases). Germline V gene lookup returns CDR1 LNHNV and CDR2 YYDKDF (reference sequence). This CDR3 comprises 15 residues. With 5 bases removed from V and 1 base from J, the gap between germline ends came to 14 bases. The CDR3 nucleotides read TGTGCCACCAGCCTAAGACAGGCGACGAACACTGAAGCTTTCTTT. Translation gives CATSLRQATNTEAFF.

The chain couples TRBV4-1 to TRBJ1-2, with D unclear. Germline CDR1 is MGHRA and CDR2 is YSYEKL. V gave up 2 bases and J gave up 8 bases, with 6 bases separating them. This CDR3 has 11 amino acids. The DNA of the CDR3 is TGCGCCAGCAGCCAACGGGGAGGCTACACCTTC. Protein: CASSQRGGYTF.

The chain links TRBV15 to TRBJ1-2; 7 bases are a match to TRBD1. Germline values: CDR1 LNHNV, CDR2 YYDKDF (reference sequence). This CDR3 contains 15 residues. V trimming: 1 base; J trimming: 4 bases; junction bases outside the gene matches: 6. In DNA form, the CDR3 reads TGTGCCACCAGCAGAGCGACAGGGTACGGCTATGGCTACACCTTC. It specifies CATSRATGYGYGYTF. Looking up the rest from reference TRBV15 and TRBJ1-2 gives the full variable domain: DAMVIQNPRYQVTQFGKPVTLSCSQTLNHNVMYWYQQKSSQAPKLLFHYYDKDFNNEADTPDNFQSRRPNTSFCFLDIRSPGLGDTAMYLCATSRATGYGYGYTFGSGTRLTVV.

With respect to this clone: Other DNA sequences from this sample encode an identical CDR3 as well. This chain links TRBV18 with TRBJ1-3, with 10 bases matching TRBD1. Trimming at V came to 3 bases and at J to 1 base, leaving 0 bases not matched to a gene. Germline CDR1 KGHSH, CDR2 LQKENI. CDR3 size: 15 residues. CDR3 sequence: CASSPGQGSGNTIYF. In nucleotides, the CDR3 is TGTGCCAGCTCACCGGGACAGGGGTCTGGAAACACCATATATTTT.

The V and J genes are TRBV18 and TRBJ2-1, with TRBD1 identical over 7 bases. The germline V gene has CDR1 KGHSH and CDR2 LQKENI. The CDR3 has 13 amino acids. With V trimmed by 6 bases and J by 5 bases, 4 bases remained unmatched. The chain's CDR3 is CASSSDRNNEQFF. CDR3 nucleotides: TGTGCCAGCTCTTCGGACAGGAACAATGAGCAGTTCTTC.

This chain links TRBV11-1 with TRBJ1-1; D remains ambiguous. CDR1 and CDR2 (germline): SGHAT, FQDESV (reference sequence). The CDR3 covers 16 residues. V was clipped by 0 bases and J by 6 bases, with 17 bases between them. The CDR3 bases are TGTGCCAGCAGCTTAGCGCTAGGAGGCGCTGGCGCTGAAGCTTTCTTT. Residues: CASSLALGGAGAEAFF.

With respect to this clone: The identical CDR3 is also encoded by other nucleotide sequences in the sample. The genes are TRBV24-1 and TRBJ2-1; D unresolved. The V gene's germline CDR1 is KGHDR and CDR2 SFDVKD. Trimming removed 4 bases from V and 0 bases from J, with 6 bases in between. This CDR3 has 14 residues. CDR3: CATSDASSYNEQFF. The DNA for the CDR3 is TGTGCCACCAGTGACGCTAGCTCCTACAATGAGCAGTTCTTC.